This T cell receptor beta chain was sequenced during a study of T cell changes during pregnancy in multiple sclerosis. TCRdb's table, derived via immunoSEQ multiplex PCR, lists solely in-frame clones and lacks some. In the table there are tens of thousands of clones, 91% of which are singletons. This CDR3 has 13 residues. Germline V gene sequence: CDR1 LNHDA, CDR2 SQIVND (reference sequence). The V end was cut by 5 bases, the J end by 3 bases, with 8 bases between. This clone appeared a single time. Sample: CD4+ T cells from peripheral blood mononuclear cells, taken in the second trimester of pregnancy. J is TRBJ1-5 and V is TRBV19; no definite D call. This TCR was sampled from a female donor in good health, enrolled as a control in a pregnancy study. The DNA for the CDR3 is TGTGCCAGTAGTTTGCGGTCCAATCAGCCCCAGCATTTT. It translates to CASSLRSNQPQHF.